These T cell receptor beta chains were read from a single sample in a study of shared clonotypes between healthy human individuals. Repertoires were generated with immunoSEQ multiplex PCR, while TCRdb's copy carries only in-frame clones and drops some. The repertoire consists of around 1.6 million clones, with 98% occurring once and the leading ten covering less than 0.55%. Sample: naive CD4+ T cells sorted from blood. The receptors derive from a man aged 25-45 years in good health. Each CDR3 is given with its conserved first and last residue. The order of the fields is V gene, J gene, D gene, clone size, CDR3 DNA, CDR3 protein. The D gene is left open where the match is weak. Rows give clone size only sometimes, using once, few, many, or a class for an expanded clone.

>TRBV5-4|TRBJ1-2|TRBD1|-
TGTGCCAGCAGCCCCCAACCTACAGGGGGCTTCTACGATGGCTACACCTTC
CASSPQPTGGFYDGYTF
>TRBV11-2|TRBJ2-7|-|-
TGTGCCAGCAGCCGGACTAACTACGAGCAGTACTTC
CASSRTNYEQYF
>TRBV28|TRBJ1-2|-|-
TGTGCCAGTAGGCTGCACAACACTAACTATGGCTACACCTTC
CASRLHNTNYGYTF
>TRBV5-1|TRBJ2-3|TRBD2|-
TGCGCCAGCAGCCCCGCCGGGAGAGCGGGAGCCGCAGATACGCAGTATTTT
CASSPAGRAGAADTQYF
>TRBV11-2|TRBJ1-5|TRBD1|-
TGTGCCAGCAGTCCCGGGACAGGGGTATCTAGCAATCAGCCCCAGCATTTT
CASSPGTGVSSNQPQHF
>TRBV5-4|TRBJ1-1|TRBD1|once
TGTGCCAGCAGCTTGGAAGGGACAGGGAACACTGAAGCTTTCTTT
CASSLEGTGNTEAFF
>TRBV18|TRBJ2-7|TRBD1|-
TGTGCCAGCTCGGGTAGGGACAGGGGGCTCTACGAGCAGTACTTC
CASSGRDRGLYEQYF
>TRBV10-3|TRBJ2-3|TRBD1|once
TGTGCCATCAGGGACAGGGACGAGGATACGCAGTATTTT
CAIRDRDEDTQYF
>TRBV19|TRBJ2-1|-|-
TGTGCCAGTAGTATGAAAGGAGACTCCTACAATGAGCAGTTCTTC
CASSMKGDSYNEQFF
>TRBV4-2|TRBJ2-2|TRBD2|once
TGTGCCAGCAGCCAAGAACCGGGACTAGCGGGAGTCACCGGGGAGCTGTTTTTT
CASSQEPGLAGVTGELFF
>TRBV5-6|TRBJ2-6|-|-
TGTGCCAGCAGCCACGAAAGGGGGTCTGGGGCCAACGTCCTGACTTTC
CASSHERGSGANVLTF
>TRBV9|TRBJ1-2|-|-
TGTGCCAGCAGGGACAAAAACAACTATGGCTACACCTTC
CASRDKNNYGYTF
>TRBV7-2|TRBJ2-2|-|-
TGTGCCAGCAGCCCGAGACGTGAGTCCTGGGAGCTGTTTTTT
CASSPRRESWELFF
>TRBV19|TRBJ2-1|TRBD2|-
TGTGCCAGTAGTATAGGTACTAGCGGAAACAATGAGCAGTTCTTC
CASSIGTSGNNEQFF
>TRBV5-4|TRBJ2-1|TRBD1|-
TGTGCCAGCAGCTTGGACCTATTCGCGACAGGGGGCTCCTACAATGAGCAGTTCTTC
CASSLDLFATGGSYNEQFF
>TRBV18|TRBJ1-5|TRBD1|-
TGTGCCAGCTCCGGGACAGGTCTGGACAATCAGCCCCAGCATTTT
CASSGTGLDNQPQHF